Following are 7 T cell receptor beta chains from one sample sequenced in a study of cytomegalovirus exposure and HLA in healthy donors. Primers for the PCR totalled 60 Vbeta and 13 Jbeta. Only in-frame clones appear in the TCRdb table, and some are missing; sequencing was by immunoSEQ multiplex PCR. Here the sample spans roughly 140,000 clones, over 75% being singletons. The sample comprised PBMCs. These receptors were obtained from a man aged 30 to 45 in good health and CMV-seropositive.

The chain couples TRBV11-2 to TRBJ2-3; TRBD2 matches 9 bases. The CDR3 contains 15 residues. Germline CDR1 is SGHAT and CDR2 is FQNNGV. The ends lost 4 bases at V and 0 bases at J; junction bases unmatched: 2. This chain's CDR3 is CASSSSGGSTDTQYF. CDR3 nucleotides: TGTGCCAGCAGCTCAAGCGGGGGGAGCACAGATACGCAGTATTTT. Filled out from reference TRBV11-2 and TRBJ2-3, the complete variable domain reads EAGVAQSPRYKIIEKRQSVAFWCNPISGHATLYWYQQILGQGPKLLIQFQNNGVVDDSQLPKDRFSAERLKGVDSTLKIQPAKLEDSAVYLCASSSSGGSTDTQYFGPGTRLTVL.

The rearrangement uses TRBV7-2 and TRBJ2-7, with D maybe TRBD1 (6 bases). The V and J ends lost 4 bases and 5 bases respectively, with 12 bases between them. The V gene's germline CDR1 is SGHTA and CDR2 FQGNSA. The CDR3 sequence is 13 residues long. CDR3 in DNA: TGTGCCAGCAGCTGGTACAGGGTCAACGAGCAGTACTTC. Protein sequence: CASSWYRVNEQYF.

The V and J genes are TRBV28 and TRBJ2-1, with TRBD2 matching 9 bases. Germline values: CDR1 MDHEN, CDR2 SYDVKM. The CDR3 sequence is 16 residues long. Trimming took 3 bases from V and 5 from J; bases not matched to a gene: 8. The CDR3 sequence is CASSFLSGSNHNEQFF. In nucleotides, the CDR3 is TGTGCCAGCAGTTTTCTTAGCGGGAGCAATCACAATGAGCAGTTCTTC.

The genes are TRBV2 and TRBJ1-1; D is unresolved. This CDR3 is 14 amino acids long. With 6 bases removed from V and 3 bases from J, the gap between germline ends came to 14 bases. Germline V gene lookup returns CDR1 SNHLY and CDR2 FYNNEI. The CDR3 DNA reads TGTGCCAGCAGCCCCAACAAGATTGACACTGAAGCTTTCTTT. The encoded protein is CASSPNKIDTEAFF. Full variable domain (remainder filled in from reference TRBV2 and TRBJ1-1): EPEVTQTPSHQVTQMGQEVILRCVPISNHLYFYWYRQILGQKVEFLVSFYNNEISEKSEIFDDQFSVERPDGSNFTLKIRSTKLEDSAMYFCASSPNKIDTEAFFGQGTRLTVV.

The chain is built from TRBV6-5 and TRBJ1-1; perhaps TRBD1 as D (6 bases). V was clipped by 2 bases and J by 0 bases, with 7 bases between them. The CDR3 contains 14 residues. CDR1 is MNHEY and CDR2 is SVGAGI in the germline V gene. The chain's CDR3 is CASSYGGMNTEAFF. In nucleotides, the CDR3 is TGTGCCAGCAGTTACGGGGGCATGAACACTGAAGCTTTCTTT.

This chain uses TRBV7-9 with TRBJ2-7; 12 nucleotides align to TRBD2. Germline V gives CDR1 SEHNR, CDR2 FQNEAQ (reference sequence). The CDR3 is 15 amino acids. J was trimmed by 5 bases and V by 5 bases; bases with no gene match: 7. CDR3 nucleotide sequence: TGTGCCAGCAGCCGGGGACTAGCGGGCGGAGACGAGCAGTACTTC. Its translation: CASSRGLAGGDEQYF.

The V gene is TRBV27, the J gene TRBJ2-1; 13 nucleotides agree with TRBD2. The CDR3 sequence is 21 residues long. The germline V gene encodes CDR1 MNHEY and CDR2 SMNVEV (reference sequence). J lost 1 base, V lost 7 bases, and 19 bases had no gene match. CDR3 in amino acids: CASKDGGLGLAGPRSYNEQFF. Here the CDR3 DNA reads TGTGCCAGCAAAGACGGCGGTCTGGGACTAGCGGGACCCCGGTCCTACAATGAGCAGTTCTTC.